This T cell receptor beta chain was profiled in a study of cytomegalovirus exposure and HLA in healthy donors. On the study more broadly: In an earlier analysis, 90 million to 120 million unique TCR beta sequences were found from 150 million to 200 million T cells. Unique TCRs numbering some 77 million, obtained from HLA-typed donors, made up an early data release.

The CMV serostatus of this donor went unrecorded. Primers: 60 Vbeta forward and 13 Jbeta reverse. Repertoires were generated with immunoSEQ multiplex PCR, while TCRdb's copy carries only in-frame clones and drops some. This table has 250,000 or so clones, more than 75% appearing once. There are 12 residues in the CDR3. V lost 8 bases to trimming and J lost 5 bases, with 15 bases between them. CDR1 is SQVTM, CDR2 ANQGSEA, per germline. The receptor comes from a human donor in good health. The sample was PBMCs. The chain uses TRBV29-1 and TRBJ1-1; D is perhaps TRBD1 (5 bases). CDR3 coding DNA: TGCAGCACCGCGGGGGGATGGACTGAAGCTTTCTTT. Encoded protein: CSTAGGWTEAFF.